These T cell receptor beta chains were read from a single sample in a study of cytomegalovirus exposure and HLA in healthy donors. The repertoire was sequenced with immunoSEQ multiplex PCR; TCRdb's copy has only in-frame clones and lacks some. The data hold 100,000 to 150,000 clones, with roughly 80% observed a single time. The sequenced sample was PBMCs. These receptors came from a man between 18 and 29 years old in good health and CMV-seropositive. CDR3s include the opening cysteine and the closing phenylalanine or tryptophan. The D gene is left open where the match is weak. Clone sizes are given selectively: once, few, many, or a class where the clone is expanded.

j_call clone_size v_call d_call cdr3_nt cdr3_aa
TRBJ1-5 . TRBV2 . TGTGCCAGCAAGGGGAATATCAATCAGCCCCAGCATTTT CASKGNINQPQHF
TRBJ2-3 . TRBV5-8 . TGTGCCAGCAGCTTGTCCCGTACGCAGTATTTT CASSLSRTQYF
TRBJ2-2 . TRBV7-2 TRBD2 TGTGCCAGCAGCTTAGACACCCTGGGGGAGGGCGGGGAGCTGTTTTTT CASSLDTLGEGGELFF
TRBJ1-6 . TRBV15 . TGTGCCACCAGCAGGGAGGGGATGGGAGGTTCACCCCTCCACTTT CATSREGMGGSPLHF
TRBJ2-7 . TRBV27 . TGTGCCAGCAGTAACGACAGAGTCGAGCAGTACTTC CASSNDRVEQYF
TRBJ1-2 . TRBV6-1 TRBD1 TGTGCCAGCAGAACATCCGGGACAGGGGTATATGGCTACACCTTC CASRTSGTGVYGYTF
TRBJ2-1 . TRBV30 . TGTGCCTGGAGTGTGGATAGCTCTTCCTACAATGAGCAGTTCTTC CAWSVDSSSYNEQFF
TRBJ1-2 once TRBV7-9 TRBD1 TGTGCCAGCAGCTCAGAACAGGGGAGCGGCTACACCTTC CASSSEQGSGYTF
TRBJ2-3 . TRBV14 . TGTGCCAGCAGCCAGCGGGTGGTCACAGATACGCAGTATTTT CASSQRVVTDTQYF
TRBJ1-1 . TRBV29-1 . TGCAGCGTTAAAACAGGGACTGAAGCTTTCTTT CSVKTGTEAFF
TRBJ1-1 few TRBV19 . TGTGCCAGTAGTATCGCTCGACAGATTAGGACTGAAGCTTTCTTT CASSIARQIRTEAFF
TRBJ1-4 . TRBV13 TRBD1 TGTGCCAGCAGTTCCGACAGGGGGATAACTAATGAAAAACTGTTTTTT CASSSDRGITNEKLFF
TRBJ2-1 . TRBV7-9 . TGTGCCAGCAGCCCGGGACTCTCCTACAATGAGCAGTTCTTC CASSPGLSYNEQFF
TRBJ2-3 . TRBV10-3 TRBD1 TGTGCCACTGGACAGGGGACAGATACGCAGTATTTT CATGQGTDTQYF
TRBJ2-3 . TRBV27 . TGTGCCAGCAGTTTAGGCATGGATACGCAGTATTTT CASSLGMDTQYF
TRBJ2-1 few TRBV19 TRBD2 TGTGCCAGTAGTATGAGCGGGAGGGCCGCGGGTGAGCAGTTCTTC CASSMSGRAAGEQFF
TRBJ2-2 . TRBV11-2 . TGTGCCAGCAGCTCGTATTTCGGCACCGGGGAGCTGTTTTTT CASSSYFGTGELFF
TRBJ1-3 . TRBV19 TRBD1 TGTGCCAGTAGTAAAAGACAGGGTCCTTCTGGAAACACCATATATTTT CASSKRQGPSGNTIYF
TRBJ2-7 . TRBV13 TRBD2 TGTGCCAGCAGCCCTCGCGGGGGTGGCTCCTACGAGCAGTACTTC CASSPRGGGSYEQYF
TRBJ1-1 . TRBV11-2 TRBD1 TGTGCCAGCAGCGTGACAGGGGGGGAAATTTTCTTT CASSVTGGEIFF
TRBJ2-2 . TRBV29-1 . TGCAGCGTTGAGAGCGCAGGGGCTAACACCGGGGAGCTGTTTTTT CSVESAGANTGELFF
TRBJ2-3 . TRBV9 . TGTGCCAGCAGCGTGAAGGGGGAGGGGGTCAGGGATACGCAGTATTTT CASSVKGEGVRDTQYF